This record looks at one T cell receptor beta chain sequence and its context. The antigen this receptor binds is unknown. Relative to the germline gene, one junction end is altered; a read error may explain this. In light of the paper, this sample's time point label describes: healthy volunteer bleed at 2 weeks. Total RNA was extracted from unfractionated whole blood that had been collected in Tempus Blood RNA tubes. As TCR sequencing controls, several healthy volunteers were used, with blood taken at day 0, 2 weeks and 6 weeks. This specimen belongs to a study of human T cells and chemical hapten exposure (dated by TCRdb to about 2021). Background on the whole study: Libraries were pooled for sequencing, and per-sample TCR yields varied mainly because of small differences in library volumes within the pool. This study followed changes in the peripheral blood TCR repertoire in vivo during primary and secondary sensitization of alopecia patients to the hapten diphenylcyclopropenone (DPC). From each blood RNA sample, both TCR alpha and TCR beta chains were sequenced. The paper as a whole reports these results and caveats: After repeated subsampling, the strength of the expansion versus patch-test correlation and the threshold at which it became significant changed. No change with DPC sensitization was found in the number of TCRs above 1 in 1000 frequency, and no evidence of global repertoire structure alterations was found.

Measured from the cysteine to the phenylalanine, the CDR3 is 14 residues long. The read is trimmed to its CDR3 DNA, 42 bases read in frame from base 1. The germline V gene yields SGHDT for CDR1 and YYEEEE for CDR2. The protocol used for the library was RACE. TCRdb names NextSeq 500 as the instrument used. During library preparation, unique molecular identifiers were attached to individual cDNA molecules so that TCRs could be counted in a quantitative, reproducible way. The paper's data handling went like this. A median of about 87,000 TCRs per sample was observed, with a range of about 20,000 to 690,600. V, J and CDR3 annotation of the TCR reads was performed with the Decombinator software suite. For the PS versus PT1 abundance plots, all samples were subsampled to the same number of TCRs (28,000). Expanded TCRs were defined as absent before sensitization and observed at least eight times at the 2-week time point. TCRdb reprocessed the public reads (quality trimming at Q25 with fastp, clone calling with MiXCR) and kept in-frame beta chains. For every CDR3 protein sequence, its rows merge into one entry that carries the most common genes and DNA. These V and J calls derive from TCRdb rather than the authors' analysis. In this sample the table shows 130,000 or so distinct CDR3 sequences, approximately 9% of which occur a single time. The ten largest make up about 2% of the sample.

The sequence links TRBV5-6 to TRBJ2-7, with 10 middle bases fitting TRBD2. This TCR came from a male donor in good health. Some clones in this sample may be carry-over from other donors' samples. Sequencing input: whole blood. The base sequence is TGTGCCAGCAGGGACACCGGGACTAGCGACGAGCAGTGCTTC. This codes for CASRDTGTSDEQCF.